This T cell receptor beta chain is drawn from a study of T cells in Graves' hyperthyroidism and ophthalmopathy. Whole-study findings and limits: Ophthalmopathy, which appeared later, was predicted by the model a median approximately six months before onset.

The investigators amplified TCR beta CDR3 regions from RNA transcripts. The primer set for the first-round RT-PCR of the TCR CDR3 was HTBI. From the multiplex PCR reads, TCRdb called clonotypes with MiXCR, one entry per CDR3 protein. This sample has fewer than 650,000 distinct CDR3 sequences, with roughly 15% found just once. This clonotype has at least ten counts. Its antigen is not identified. Active moderate-to-severe ophthalmopathy, Clinical Activity Score at least 3, NOSPECS at least 4, under 3 months' duration. V lost 4 bases, J lost 4 bases, and 4 bases stayed unmatched. The length of the CDR3 is 13 residues.

The sample consisted of blood. V and J are TRBV12-3 or TRBV12-4 and TRBJ2-7; TRBD2 aligns across 7 bases. The receptor's source is a middle-aged woman with Graves' ophthalmopathy. For the CDR3, the DNA is TGTGCCAGCAGTTGGGGGGGGGATTACGAGCAGTACTTC. Its translation is CASSWGGDYEQYF.